What follows describes a single TCR beta chain. V lost 1 base to trimming and J lost 2 bases; unmatched junction nucleotides: 5. In germline, CDR1 is WNHNN, CDR2 SYGVQD (reference sequence). This CDR3 is 16 amino acids long. While infection was still active, Seattle patients were enrolled and then followed longitudinally. These data belong to a study of blood T cell repertoires in COVID-19. The wider study: From the United States, Italy and Spain came samples of acute and convalescent COVID-19. In each case, the material was cDNA or gDNA derived from T cells, B-cell-depleted T cells, or PBMCs.

Per the original methods: Reference gene primer amplification gave nucleated cell count estimates. TCRdb's table, derived via immunoSEQ multiplex PCR, lists solely in-frame clones and lacks some. V, J and clone size were drawn from that table, and D and trimming were deduced from the DNA. The sample records under 400,000 clones, more than 70% being singletons. What was sequenced was peripheral blood. This receptor was identified in a woman aged 25 to 45 with COVID-19, enrolled during active disease. The chain uses TRBV10-1 and TRBJ2-5; 9 bases map to TRBD2. CDR3 nucleotides: TGCGCCAGCAGTGAGTTCGGCGGGAGGGGGCAAGAGACCCAGTACTTC. Its protein product is CASSEFGGRGQETQYF.